This TCR beta chain was obtained from a study of T cell responses to AZD1222 COVID-19 vaccine (dated by TCRdb to about 2021). Regarding the research as a whole: AZD1222 recipients given second doses at about 4 weeks or at about 12 weeks were pooled, since spike-specific TCR depth and breadth were not found to differ between the two schedules. TCR sequencing covered roughly 230 trial participants: 200 to 220 given two doses of AZD1222 and 26 given two doses of MenACWY control vaccine. Enrollment into the trials was organized by age into subgroups of 18-55, 56-69 and 70-plus years, and those subgroups contained approximately 160, 26 and 62 TCR-sequenced participants, respectively. Beyond this particular receptor, the publication reports: Nearly half of unique spike-specific TCRs reportedly recognized epitopes outside regions mutated in the B.1.351 and B.1.1.7 variants. Conclusions about previously exposed vaccinees were limited because only a handful of AZD1222 recipients were SARS-CoV-2 seropositive at baseline. In the small 56-69-year group, the increase in depth fell short of significance, most likely because of low power. The vaccine-associated CD4 TCRs covered the entire spike protein, and the dominant responses fell in regions 160-218 and 743-854. Spike-specific TCR breadth and depth rose significantly after two AZD1222 doses compared with day 0 and with MenACWY recipients. Because no samples from the day 14 peak response were available, repertoires could be characterized only after the peak T cell response. Participants were mostly white British and included more females than males, and it was suggested by the authors that clonal diversity may have been underestimated.

The CDR3 regions of human TCRbeta chains were subjected to immunosequencing. Processing in the source paper ran as follows. Repertoire TCRs were checked for matches against a reference library of SARS-CoV-2-specific TCRs that had been generated using the MIRA antigen-specificity platform. Breadth meant the fraction of unique TCRs that were SARS-CoV-2-associated, whereas depth meant the fraction of total T cells that were SARS-CoV-2-associated. Using the MIRA data, each spike-specific TCR was assigned both to the spike region to which the TCR was reactive and to a CD4 or CD8 class. Log10-transformed breadth and depth values were compared by one-way ANOVA with Sidak's multiple comparisons tests. The source is immuneACCESS, and TCRdb retained only in-frame sequences with V and J called. Part of the clones is not carried over; for the studies checked, unresolved V genes explain less than half of this, and the remainder is unexplained. The V and J calls and clone size were taken over from that table, and D and trimming were inferred from the DNA. For this sample the table gives around 84,000 clones, of which 80% to 90% were detected only once. In total, the top ten clones hold approximately 31% of the sample.

The CDR3 covers 11 residues, taking in both the cysteine and the phenylalanine. The retained sequence is limited to the CDR3, 33 bases, with the frame set at the first base. Reading the germline V gene gives CDR1 SGHTA and CDR2 FQGTGA. V is pruned by 5 bases and J by 8 bases, leaving 3 bases of the junction without a gene match. Of note for this clone: The antigen this receptor binds is unknown. No qualities accompany the bases; no much larger clone lies one base away.

The time point label, as the study defines it: baseline before first vaccination. Vaccinee samples were obtained from the UK trials COV001 and COV002, which included a single-blind randomized controlled phase 2/3 trial of AZD1222 (ChAdOx1 nCoV-19) in healthy adults. For TCRbeta chain sequencing, PBMC samples were collected from trial participants at day 0 and at day 28 after the second dose. Sample: peripheral blood, taken on day 0 of AZD1222 vaccination. The rearrangement joined TRBV7-3 to TRBJ2-7; TRBD2 fits 7 bases in the junction. This receptor was identified in an adult in good health. The DNA sequence is as follows: TGTGCCAGCAGCGACGGGACTAAGCAGTACTTC. This is translated as CASSDGTKQYF.